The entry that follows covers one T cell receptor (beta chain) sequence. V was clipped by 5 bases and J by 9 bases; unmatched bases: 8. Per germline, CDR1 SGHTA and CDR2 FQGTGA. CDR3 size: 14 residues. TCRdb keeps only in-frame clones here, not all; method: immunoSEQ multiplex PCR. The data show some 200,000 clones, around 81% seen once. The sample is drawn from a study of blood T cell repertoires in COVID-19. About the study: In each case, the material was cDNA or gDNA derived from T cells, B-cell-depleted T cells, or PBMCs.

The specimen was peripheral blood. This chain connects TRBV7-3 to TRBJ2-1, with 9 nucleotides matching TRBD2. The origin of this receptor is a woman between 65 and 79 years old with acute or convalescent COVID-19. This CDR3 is CASSPSGGPSEQFF. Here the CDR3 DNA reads TGTGCCAGCAGCCCGAGCGGGGGGCCTAGTGAGCAGTTCTTC.